The text below deals with one T cell receptor (beta chain). These data belong to a study of response to subunit inactivated influenza vaccine. MiXCR, run by TCRdb on the RT-PCR reads, gives a single entry per CDR3 protein. The sample holds roughly 650,000 distinct CDR3 sequences, about 15% seen once. The germline CDR1 and CDR2 sequences are ENHRY and SYGVKD. The CDR3 is 13 amino acids. V was clipped by 6 bases and J by 2 bases, with 11 bases between them. V and J are TRBV10-3 and TRBJ2-7; D may correspond to TRBD1 or TRBD2 (5 bases each). The sequenced sample was PBMCs from blood, obtained 14 to 15 days before vaccination. The sequence was obtained from a middle-aged man who received an inactivated influenza vaccine. Written as DNA, the CDR3 is TGTGCCATCAGAGGGACGGAGGCCTACGAGCAGTACTTC. Translating it yields CAIRGTEAYEQYF.